The present entry profiles one TCR beta chain with its context. This clone's antigen is unknown. No per-base quality is available; no much larger clone lies one base away. The entry originates in a study of T cells after yellow fever vaccination (dated by TCRdb to the late 2010s). At the level of the whole study: The SMART-Seq v4 Ultra Low Input RNA kit was used to prepare libraries from fractions with low cell numbers. Blood samples were taken at several timepoints before and after primary and secondary immunization, and bulk PBMC replicates and cell subsets were isolated. The cohort comprised two healthy male donors, one aged 18 to 30 and one aged 30 to 39 years. To follow T-cell clones before and after primary and booster YFV17D yellow fever vaccination, bulk TCR alpha and beta repertoires were sequenced over time.

Results and caveats for the whole study, not just this receptor: After the booster, most of the clones that had expanded following primary vaccination were detected again (almost 98% of CD4 and around 88% of CD8), which suggests that memory was broadly maintained. Only a couple of donors were included in the study, so the extent to which the findings can be generalized is limited. A small share of clonotypes occurred in both CD4 and CD8 compartments, likely arising from convergent recombination. Compared with the primary T-cell response, the secondary T-cell response was weaker but faster, peaking on day 5 rather than day 15. Computational filtering was needed because FACS-sorted repertoires could contain abundant contaminating clonotypes from the bulk population.

The sample's treatment or condition, from its label and the paper: live attenuated yellow fever vaccine strain. PBMCs were isolated from peripheral blood using a standard Ficoll-Paque protocol. CD4 and CD8 T-cell fractions were isolated with Dynabeads CD4 and CD8 positive selection kits. RNA was extracted with TriZol from bulk PBMCs, CD4 and CD8 fractions, and dextramer-positive and dextramer-negative fractions. V is pruned by 5 bases and J by 2 bases, leaving 7 bases of the junction without a gene match. The CDR3, cysteine through phenylalanine, is 15 amino acids long. Just the 45-base CDR3 DNA is kept, in frame starting at base 1. Sequences MDHEN (CDR1) and SYDVKM (CDR2) are obtained from the germline V gene. TCR cDNA was made using 5'RACE template switching, a step that added a universal primer site and unique molecular identifiers. Priming for cDNA synthesis came from both the TCR alpha and TCR beta constant segments. Library amplification involved two PCR steps, and the second step added sample barcodes and sequencing adapters. Libraries were sequenced on Illumina HiSeq 2500 (2x100 bp) or NovaSeq (2x150 bp). The authors' pipeline ran thus. MIGEC was used to demultiplex reads and collapse the reads into UMI consensus sequences, and MiXCR was used for V(D)J alignment. Vaccine-responding clonotypes were defined with edgeR using replicate PBMC samples, requiring FDR below 0.01 and a log2 fold change above 5 up to day 15. Each bulk clonotype was labeled CD4 or CD8 based on which sequenced repertoire, CD4 or CD8, contained the clonotype at higher abundance. Clones were called with MiXCR by TCRdb after fastp trimmed the public reads at Q25, and only in-frame beta chains were retained. When rows share a CDR3 protein, they turn into one entry using the most common DNA and genes. The V and J calls follow TCRdb's processing rather than the paper's. This sample lists 27,000 or so distinct CDR3 sequences; roughly 4.5% were detected once. The biggest ten clones account for around 45% of the sample.

The receptor was isolated from a man aged 25-45 years who received the YFV17D yellow fever vaccine. The chain is made from TRBV28 and TRBJ2-5; 8 bases in between match TRBD1. This material consisted of CD8+ T cells sorted from PBMCs, taken 5 days after the yellow fever booster vaccination. At the DNA level, the sequence is TGTGCCAGCAGTCCCTCCAGGGGGCTTCAAGAGACCCAGTACTTC. Its coded protein is CASSPSRGLQETQYF.